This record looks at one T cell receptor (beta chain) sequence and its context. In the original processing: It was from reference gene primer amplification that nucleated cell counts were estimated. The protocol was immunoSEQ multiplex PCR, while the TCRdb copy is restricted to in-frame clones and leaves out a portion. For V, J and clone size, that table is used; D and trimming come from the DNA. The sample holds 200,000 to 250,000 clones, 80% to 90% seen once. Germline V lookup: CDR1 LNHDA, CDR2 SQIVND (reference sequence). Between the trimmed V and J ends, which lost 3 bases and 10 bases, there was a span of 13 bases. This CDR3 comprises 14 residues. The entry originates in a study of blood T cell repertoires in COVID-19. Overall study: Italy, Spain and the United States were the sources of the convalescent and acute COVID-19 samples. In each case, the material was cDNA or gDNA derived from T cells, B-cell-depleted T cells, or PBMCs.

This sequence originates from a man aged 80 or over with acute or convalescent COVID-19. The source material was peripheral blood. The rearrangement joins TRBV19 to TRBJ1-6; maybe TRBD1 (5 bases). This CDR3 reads CASSIRGEGSPLHF. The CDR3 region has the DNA TGTGCCAGTAGTATTCGGGGGGAAGGATCACCCCTCCACTTT.